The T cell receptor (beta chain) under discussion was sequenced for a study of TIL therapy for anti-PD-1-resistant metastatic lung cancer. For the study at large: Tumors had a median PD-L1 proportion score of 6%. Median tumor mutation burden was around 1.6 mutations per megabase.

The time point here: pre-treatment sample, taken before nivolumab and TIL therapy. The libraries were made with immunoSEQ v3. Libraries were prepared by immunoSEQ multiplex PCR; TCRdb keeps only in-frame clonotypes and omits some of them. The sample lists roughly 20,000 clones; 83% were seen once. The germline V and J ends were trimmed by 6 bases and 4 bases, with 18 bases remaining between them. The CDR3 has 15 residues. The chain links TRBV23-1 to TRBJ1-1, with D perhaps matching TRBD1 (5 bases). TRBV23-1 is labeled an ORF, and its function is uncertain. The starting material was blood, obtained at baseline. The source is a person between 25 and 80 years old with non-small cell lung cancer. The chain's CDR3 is CASSHGAFWGTEAFF. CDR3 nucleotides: TGCGCCAGCAGCCATGGGGCATTTTGGGGCACTGAAGCTTTCTTT.